This T cell receptor beta chain appears in the sequencing data of a study of CD8 T cells in Susac syndrome. Sequencing of TCR beta was undertaken in CD8+ and CD4+ T cells derived from blood. Matching for age and sex applied to the controls, who were healthy donors. Germline CDR1 SGHTA, CDR2 FQGNSA. The CDR3 extends over 13 amino acids. The V segment lost 8 bases and the J segment 8 bases; nucleotides outside the gene matches: 6. RNA was extracted with the RNeasy kit, and a quantity of about 0.45 to 1 ug was reverse transcribed using random hexamers. Amplification of TCR beta CDR3 was carried out by immunoSEQ multiplex PCR, which covered 54 Vbeta and 13 Jbeta segments. One entry per CDR3 protein results from TCRdb running MiXCR on the immunoSEQ multiplex PCR reads. The table lists about 160,000 distinct CDR3 sequences, about 90% of them singletons, with roughly 0.08% in the top ten.

This sequence originates from a human donor in good health. Sequencing was done on a sample of CD4+ T cells from PBMCs. The rearrangement links TRBV7-2 to TRBJ1-2, with TRBD1 matching 12 bases. CDR3 loop: CASGGQGALGYTF. The CDR3, as DNA: TGTGCCAGCGGGGGACAGGGGGCGCTCGGCTACACCTTC.